These 13 T cell receptor beta chains share one sample of origin, sequenced in a study of response to subunit inactivated influenza vaccine. TCRdb independently ran MiXCR on the RT-PCR reads; one entry per CDR3 protein. The table lists hundreds of thousands of distinct CDR3 sequences, around 8% of them singletons. Sequenced material: PBMCs from blood, taken around 25 months after vaccination. The receptors were gathered from a man between 50 and 70 years old who received an inactivated influenza vaccine.

In nucleotides, the CDR3 is TGTGCCAGCAATTTTCTTCTGGAGATGGATGAGCAGTTCTTC. Residues: CASNFLLEMDEQFF. This chain joins TRBV7-8 and TRBJ2-1; D is unresolved. The CDR3 is 14 amino acids. The V end was cut by 7 bases, the J end by 8 bases, with 18 bases between. Germline lookup yields CDR1 SGHVS and CDR2 FQNEAQ.

The chain combines TRBV20-1 with TRBJ1-2; TRBD1 agrees at 7 bases. Germline CDR1 is DFQATT and CDR2 is SNEGSKA (reference sequence). The CDR3 extends over 15 amino acids. The ends lost 6 bases at V and 2 bases at J; junction bases unmatched: 12. In nucleotides, the CDR3 is TGCAGTGCCACCGGGGGCGGGACAGAAAACTATGGCTACACCTTC. Translated, it gives CSATGGGTENYGYTF.

The chain links TRBV27 to TRBJ2-7; D could derive from TRBD1 or TRBD2 (6 bases each). CDR3 size: 15 residues. The V and J ends lost 2 bases and 3 bases respectively, with 14 bases between them. Germline CDR1 reads MNHEY; CDR2 reads SMNVEV (reference sequence). The CDR3 sequence: CASSLMGGVGYEQYF. CDR3 DNA sequence: TGTGCCAGCAGTTTAATGGGGGGCGTGGGCTACGAGCAGTACTTC.

The V call is TRBV13, the J call TRBJ2-5, with 10 nucleotides matching TRBD1. This CDR3 region has 14 residues. Unmatched junction bases numbered 4, after V lost 4 bases and J lost 5 bases. The V gene's germline CDR1 is PRHDT and CDR2 FYEKMQ (reference sequence). The CDR3 reads CASSSTGGMETQYF. CDR3 sequence (DNA): TGTGCCAGCAGCTCGACAGGGGGCATGGAGACCCAGTACTTC.

The V call is TRBV7-2, the J call TRBJ2-7, with a weak D call TRBD2 (6 bases). The CDR3 extends over 14 amino acids. Deletions cut 3 bases from V and 4 bases from J, with 13 bases between. Per germline, CDR1 SGHTA and CDR2 FQGNSA. The CDR3 nucleotides are TGTGCCAGCAGCTTTCCGGGACTCTCATACGAGCAGTACTTC. Its protein is CASSFPGLSYEQYF.

Ten or more counts support this clonotype. The chain recombines TRBV5-1 with TRBJ1-1; TRBD1 agrees at 9 bases. The CDR3 totals 15 residues. Germline V CDR1 and CDR2: SGHRS, YFSETQ. The junction had 4 bases not matched to a gene; V was cut back by 1 base and J by 3 bases. The DNA for the CDR3 is TGCGCCAGCAGCTTGAAGGGACAGGGCGACACTGAAGCTTTCTTT. As protein: CASSLKGQGDTEAFF.

This clonotype was counted ten times or more. The J gene is TRBJ2-1, the V gene TRBV5-1, with D perhaps being TRBD1 or TRBD2 (5 bases each). The CDR3 extends over 15 amino acids. The germline V gene encodes CDR1 SGHRS and CDR2 YFSETQ. Trimming took off 1 base at V and 3 bases at J, with 11 bases between the two ends. The chain's CDR3 is CASSLIGTNYNEQFF. CDR3 in DNA: TGCGCCAGCAGCTTGATCGGGACCAACTACAATGAGCAGTTCTTC.

The chain is built from TRBV12-3 or TRBV12-4 and TRBJ1-6, with 10 bases identical to TRBD1. CDR3 length: 15 residues. J gave up 8 bases and V 5 bases, and 6 bases lay outside the gene matches. CDR3 residues: CASSPTGTGDSPLHF. The CDR3, as DNA: TGTGCCAGCAGTCCGACCGGGACAGGGGATTCACCCCTCCACTTT.

The rearrangement links TRBV5-5 to TRBJ2-6; D gene unclear. The CDR3 is 17 amino acids. Germline V gene lookup returns CDR1 SGHKS and CDR2 YYEKEE (reference sequence). Trimming took off 0 bases at V and 0 bases at J, with 10 bases between the two ends. CDR3 loop: CASSLGQVHSGANVLTF. The CDR3 bases are TGTGCCAGCAGCTTGGGACAAGTTCACTCTGGGGCCAACGTCCTGACTTTC. The whole variable domain, remainder taken from reference TRBV5-5 and TRBJ2-6, is DAGVTQSPTHLIKTRGQQVTLRCSPISGHKSVSWYQQVLGQGPQFIFQYYEKEERGRGNFPDRFSARQFPNYSSELNVNALLLGDSALYLCASSLGQVHSGANVLTFGAGSRLTVL.

This clonotype was seen more than once but under ten times. The chain uses TRBV7-8 and TRBJ2-7; D possibly uses TRBD1 or TRBD2 (7 bases each). Deletions cut 5 bases from V and 9 bases from J, with 14 bases between. The CDR3 spans 12 residues. Per the germline V gene, CDR1 is SGHVS and CDR2 is FQNEAQ. The CDR3 sequence: CASSTGEGRQYF. The CDR3 DNA sequence: TGTGCCAGCAGCACAGGGGAGGGAAGGCAGTACTTC.

In its sample, this clonotype was seen many times. V is TRBV6-1 and J is TRBJ2-7; weak D call: TRBD2 (6 bases). The CDR3 extends over 13 amino acids. Between the trimmed V and J ends, which lost 8 bases and 0 bases, there was a span of 11 bases. The germline V gene encodes CDR1 MNHNS and CDR2 SASEGT. This CDR3 is CASGGLSSYEQYF. CDR3 DNA: TGTGCCAGCGGAGGGCTGAGCTCCTACGAGCAGTACTTC.

This clonotype was recorded many times. The V call is TRBV12-3 or TRBV12-4, the J call TRBJ2-7; 7 bases map to TRBD2. The CDR3 extends over 14 amino acids. V lost 5 bases, J lost 3 bases, and 7 bases stayed unmatched. CDR3 in amino acids: CASSPAGTIYEQYF. DNA for the CDR3: TGTGCCAGCAGTCCCGCAGGGACTATCTACGAGCAGTACTTC.

The chain employs TRBV11-2 and TRBJ2-5; D is perhaps TRBD2 (7 bases). V was cut by 1 base and J by 5 bases, with 14 bases left in between. CDR1 SGHAT and CDR2 FQNNGV come from the germline V gene. This CDR3 has 15 residues. The CDR3 bases are TGTGCCAGCAGCTTAGTAGGGGGGGCTCGGGAGACCCAGTACTTC. It codes for CASSLVGGARETQYF.